This TCR beta chain appears in the sequencing data of a study of blood T cell repertoires in COVID-19. In the study overall: T cells, B-cell-depleted T cells, or PBMCs supplied cDNA or gDNA.

As originally analysed: Amplification of reference gene primers was used by the study to estimate nucleated cell counts. The table came from immunoSEQ multiplex PCR; TCRdb's copy has only in-frame clones and leaves some out. D and trimming were read from the DNA, whereas the V and J calls and clone size are those reported in that table. The table shows about 490,000 clones, with 80% to 90% occurring only once. The CDR3 runs to 15 residues. V dropped 3 bases and J dropped 6; count of bases not matched to a gene: 8. Germline CDR1 and CDR2: MDHEN and SYDVKM. This sequence originates from a human donor in a cohort sampled during active COVID-19. Material: peripheral blood. The chain employs TRBV28 and TRBJ2-1, with 7 nucleotides matching TRBD2. Written as DNA, the CDR3 is TGTGCCAGCAGTTTGCCCTTGGGAGGGATCAATGAGCAGTTCTTC. Its translation is CASSLPLGGINEQFF.